Below, one T cell receptor (beta chain) is given with its context. These data come from a study of blood T cell repertoires in COVID-19. Losses at the gene ends were 0 bases for V and 2 bases for J; bases not matched to a gene: 4. Per the germline V gene, CDR1 is ENHRY and CDR2 is SYGVKD. The CDR3 totals 16 residues. Assay used: immunoSEQ multiplex PCR; TCRdb lists only in-frame clones, some missing. The repertoire holds 200,000 to 250,000 clones, with roughly 87% as singletons. The specimen was PBMCs or T cells enriched from blood (not recorded which). This chain uses TRBV10-3 with TRBJ1-2; 9 bases align to TRBD1. The receptor's source is a man between 18 and 35 years old with acute COVID-19. CDR3 in amino acids: CAISESRTGENYGYTF. The CDR3 nucleotides are TGTGCCATCAGTGAGTCTAGGACAGGGGAGAACTATGGCTACACCTTC.